This T cell receptor (beta chain) emerged from a study of blood T cell repertoires in COVID-19. Turning to the study itself: Collection of acute and convalescent COVID-19 samples took place in the United States, Italy and Spain.

This CDR3 contains 15 residues. The germline gives CDR1 MNHEY, CDR2 SMNVEV (reference sequence). J was trimmed by 3 bases and V by 0 bases; bases with no gene match: 2. Sequencing was performed with immunoSEQ multiplex PCR; in TCRdb, only in-frame clones are kept and a portion is missing. The profile shows about 270,000 clones, less than 95% of them singletons. The J gene is TRBJ2-1, the V gene TRBV27, with 7 bases fitting TRBD2. Sequences were obtained from PBMCs or T cells enriched from blood (not recorded which). The receptor comes from a man aged 40-55 years who had been exposed to COVID-19. CDR3 in amino acids: CASSLSAGVYNEQFF. The CDR3 region has the DNA TGTGCCAGCAGTTTATCGGCGGGAGTCTACAATGAGCAGTTCTTC.